Below are 2 T cell receptor beta chains sequenced from a single sample in a study of blood T cell repertoires in COVID-19. The data were produced by immunoSEQ multiplex PCR, yet TCRdb's version contains in-frame clones alone and is incomplete. The sample holds 250,000 to 400,000 clones, roughly nine tenths seen once. Material: peripheral blood. The receptor source for this set is a woman aged 25 to 39 with COVID-19, enrolled during active disease.

The chain joins TRBV27 to TRBJ1-5, with D possibly being TRBD1 (5 bases). Germline assignment: CDR1 MNHEY and CDR2 SMNVEV (reference sequence). V gave up 3 bases and J gave up 11 bases, with 14 bases separating them. The CDR3 consists of 13 residues. The CDR3 here is CASSLGPEGAQHF. In nucleotides, the CDR3 is TGTGCCAGCAGTTTGGGCCCCGAAGGGGCCCAGCATTTT.

This clone was counted a single time. J is TRBJ2-2 and V is TRBV7-3, with 10 nucleotides matching TRBD2. The CDR3 is 17 amino acids. V shed 1 base and J 6 bases; nucleotides not matched to a gene: 8. Germline V CDR1 and CDR2: SGHTA, FQGTGA. The CDR3 spells CASSLNGASGSAGELFF. The CDR3 region has the DNA TGTGCCAGCAGCTTAAACGGCGCTAGCGGGAGCGCCGGGGAGCTGTTTTTT.